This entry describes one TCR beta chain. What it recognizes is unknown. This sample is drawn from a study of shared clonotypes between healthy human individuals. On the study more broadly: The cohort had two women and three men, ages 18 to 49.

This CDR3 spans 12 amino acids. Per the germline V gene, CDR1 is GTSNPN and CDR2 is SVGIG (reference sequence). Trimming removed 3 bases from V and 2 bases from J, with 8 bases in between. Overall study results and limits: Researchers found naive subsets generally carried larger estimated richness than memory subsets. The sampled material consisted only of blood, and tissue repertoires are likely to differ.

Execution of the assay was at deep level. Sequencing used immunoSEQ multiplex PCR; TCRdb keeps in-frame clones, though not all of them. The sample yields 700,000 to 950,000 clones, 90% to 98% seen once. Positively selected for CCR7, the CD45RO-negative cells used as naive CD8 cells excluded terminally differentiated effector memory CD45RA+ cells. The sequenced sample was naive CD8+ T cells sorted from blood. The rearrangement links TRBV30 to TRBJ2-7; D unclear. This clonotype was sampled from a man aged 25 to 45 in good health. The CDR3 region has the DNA TGTGCCTGGAGGCGGCGGACCTACGAGCAGTACTTC. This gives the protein CAWRRRTYEQYF.